This TCR beta chain stems from a study of T cell changes during pregnancy in multiple sclerosis. Generated by immunoSEQ multiplex PCR, the TCRdb table keeps only in-frame clones and is missing some. This sample has tens of thousands of clones; about nine tenths occur once, and the top ten carry roughly 1.5%. Trimming cost V 5 bases and J 7 bases; bases outside gene matches: 13. Germline lookup yields CDR1 SGHAT and CDR2 FQNNGV. This CDR3 is built from 16 residues. J is TRBJ2-1 and V is TRBV11-2; 8 nucleotides match TRBD2. Sequencing used peripheral blood, obtained in the third trimester of pregnancy. The sequence was collected from a female donor with multiple sclerosis, enrolled in a pregnancy study. CDR3 residues: CASSAEAGGYENEQFF. The CDR3 DNA sequence: TGTGCCAGCAGCGCCGAGGCGGGGGGCTACGAGAATGAGCAGTTCTTC. Looking up the rest from reference TRBV11-2 and TRBJ2-1 gives the full variable domain: EAGVAQSPRYKIIEKRQSVAFWCNPISGHATLYWYQQILGQGPKLLIQFQNNGVVDDSQLPKDRFSAERLKGVDSTLKIQPAKLEDSAVYLCASSAEAGGYENEQFFGPGTRLTVL.